This is a list of T cell receptor beta chains from one sample in a study of shared clonotypes between healthy human individuals. Data came from immunoSEQ multiplex PCR; TCRdb stores just in-frame clones and leaves some out. Of 650,000 to 800,000 clones detected, over 55% appear once; the ten largest clones hold about 1.7%. Sequenced material: memory CD4+ T cells sorted from blood. These TCRs come from a woman between 25 and 40 years old in good health. CDR3s include the opening cysteine and the closing phenylalanine or tryptophan. The order of the fields is V gene, J gene, clone size, D gene, CDR3 protein, CDR3 DNA. D genes are given only for firm matches. Some rows have no size entry. The others give once, few or many, or a class for an expanded clone.

v_gene: TRBV1; j_gene: TRBJ2-7; abundance: once; d_gene: NA; CDR3aa: CTSSPPLDRDSAYEQYF; CDR3nt: TGCACCAGCAGCCCCCCGCTTGATCGGGACTCAGCCTACGAGCAGTACTTC
v_gene: TRBV28; j_gene: TRBJ1-4; abundance: NA; d_gene: NA; CDR3aa: CATKPQRGGQATNEKLFF; CDR3nt: TGTGCCACCAAACCCCAGAGAGGCGGACAAGCAACTAATGAAAAACTGTTTTTT
v_gene: TRBV7-9; j_gene: TRBJ2-1; abundance: few; d_gene: NA; CDR3aa: CASCFTIDTSSNEQFF; CDR3nt: TGTGCCAGCTGCTTTACCATAGACACCTCTTCCAATGAGCAGTTCTTC
v_gene: TRBV21-1; j_gene: TRBJ2-1; abundance: NA; d_gene: NA; CDR3aa: CASSKIEGVLYNEQFF; CDR3nt: TGTGCCAGCAGCAAAATTGAGGGAGTACTCTACAATGAGCAGTTCTTC
v_gene: TRBV5-1; j_gene: TRBJ2-5; abundance: NA; d_gene: TRBD2; CDR3aa: CASTSGRAGEETQYF; CDR3nt: TGCGCCAGCACTAGCGGGAGGGCCGGGGAGGAGACCCAGTACTTC
v_gene: TRBV29-1; j_gene: TRBJ2-3; abundance: few; d_gene: TRBD1; CDR3aa: CSVEVQGAGGTDTQYF; CDR3nt: TGCAGCGTTGAGGTGCAGGGGGCGGGCGGCACAGATACGCAGTATTTT
v_gene: TRBV28; j_gene: TRBJ2-2; abundance: many; d_gene: NA; CDR3aa: CASSRAVITGELFF; CDR3nt: TGTGCCAGCAGCCGGGCGGTGATTACCGGGGAGCTGTTTTTT
v_gene: TRBV5-1; j_gene: TRBJ2-7; abundance: NA; d_gene: TRBD2; CDR3aa: CASSPGTSAYEQYF; CDR3nt: TGCGCCAGCAGCCCCGGGACTAGCGCCTACGAGCAGTACTTC
v_gene: TRBV7-9; j_gene: TRBJ2-3; abundance: NA; d_gene: TRBD2; CDR3aa: CASSLVAGVYRDTQYF; CDR3nt: TGTGCCAGCAGCTTAGTAGCGGGAGTTTATAGAGATACGCAGTATTTT
v_gene: TRBV11-2; j_gene: TRBJ1-4; abundance: NA; d_gene: NA; CDR3aa: CASSIFGGLATNEKLFF; CDR3nt: TGTGCCAGCAGCATCTTTGGGGGCCTCGCAACTAATGAAAAACTGTTTTTT
v_gene: TRBV6-5; j_gene: TRBJ2-7; abundance: NA; d_gene: TRBD2; CDR3aa: CASSRGGYEQYF; CDR3nt: TGTGCCAGCAGCCGGGGGGGTTACGAGCAGTACTTC
v_gene: TRBV7-6; j_gene: TRBJ2-2; abundance: NA; d_gene: TRBD1; CDR3aa: CASSSRSPGQANTGELFF; CDR3nt: TGTGCCAGCAGCTCACGTTCCCCGGGACAGGCGAACACCGGGGAGCTGTTTTTT
v_gene: TRBV5-4; j_gene: TRBJ2-5; abundance: once; d_gene: TRBD2; CDR3aa: CASSWTSGETQYF; CDR3nt: TGTGCCAGCAGCTGGACTAGTGGAGAGACCCAGTACTTC
v_gene: TRBV19; j_gene: TRBJ2-7; abundance: few; d_gene: NA; CDR3aa: CASSSRGLDPYEQYF; CDR3nt: TGTGCCAGTAGTAGTAGGGGACTGGACCCCTACGAGCAGTACTTC
v_gene: TRBV5-4; j_gene: TRBJ2-2; abundance: NA; d_gene: NA; CDR3aa: CASSQDQGQTTGELFF; CDR3nt: TGTGCCAGCAGCCAAGATCAAGGCCAAACGACCGGGGAGCTGTTTTTT
v_gene: TRBV5-1; j_gene: TRBJ2-2; abundance: NA; d_gene: NA; CDR3aa: CASSFGDRDTGELFF; CDR3nt: TGCGCCAGCAGCTTTGGGGATCGGGACACCGGGGAGCTGTTTTTT
v_gene: TRBV15; j_gene: TRBJ2-3; abundance: NA; d_gene: TRBD1; CDR3aa: CATSTGQPTDTQYF; CDR3nt: TGTGCCACCAGCACGGGACAGCCCACAGATACGCAGTATTTT
v_gene: TRBV28; j_gene: TRBJ1-5; abundance: NA; d_gene: NA; CDR3aa: CASTLQGMGNQPQHF; CDR3nt: TGTGCCAGCACCCTTCAGGGGATGGGCAATCAGCCCCAGCATTTT
v_gene: TRBV19; j_gene: TRBJ2-2; abundance: few; d_gene: TRBD1; CDR3aa: CASSNGQGTGELFF; CDR3nt: TGTGCCAGTAGTAACGGACAGGGGACCGGGGAGCTGTTTTTT
v_gene: TRBV6-6; j_gene: TRBJ2-2; abundance: once; d_gene: TRBD1; CDR3aa: CATKRGPGELFF; CDR3nt: TGTGCCACCAAGAGGGGGCCCGGGGAGCTGTTTTTT
v_gene: TRBV28; j_gene: TRBJ1-2; abundance: NA; d_gene: NA; CDR3aa: CASRDGGLAGYTF; CDR3nt: TGTGCCAGCAGAGACGGGGGATTAGCAGGCTACACCTTC
v_gene: TRBV5-1; j_gene: TRBJ2-2; abundance: once; d_gene: NA; CDR3aa: CASSSRDRPAVPGELFF; CDR3nt: TGCGCCAGCAGCTCAAGGGACCGGCCCGCGGTACCCGGGGAGCTGTTTTTT
v_gene: TRBV7-3; j_gene: TRBJ2-1; abundance: few; d_gene: TRBD2; CDR3aa: CASSPLAGGRNEQFF; CDR3nt: TGTGCCAGCAGCCCGTTAGCGGGAGGGAGGAATGAGCAGTTCTTC
v_gene: TRBV7-9; j_gene: TRBJ2-5; abundance: NA; d_gene: TRBD2; CDR3aa: CASSLGTSVETQYF; CDR3nt: TGTGCCAGCAGCCTCGGGACTAGCGTAGAGACCCAGTACTTC
v_gene: TRBV6-5; j_gene: TRBJ1-2; abundance: NA; d_gene: NA; CDR3aa: CATERRGVGGYTF; CDR3nt: TGTGCCACCGAACGTAGGGGGGTAGGTGGCTACACCTTC
v_gene: TRBV6-6; j_gene: TRBJ1-1; abundance: NA; d_gene: NA; CDR3aa: CASSRGVTEAFF; CDR3nt: TGTGCCAGCAGCAGAGGGGTTACTGAAGCTTTCTTT
v_gene: TRBV7-9; j_gene: TRBJ2-3; abundance: NA; d_gene: TRBD2; CDR3aa: CASSLGFLAGAGTDTQYF; CDR3nt: TGTGCCAGCAGCCTAGGATTCCTAGCGGGGGCCGGCACAGATACGCAGTATTTT
v_gene: TRBV27; j_gene: TRBJ2-3; abundance: NA; d_gene: TRBD2; CDR3aa: CASSFFPSGSGDTQYF; CDR3nt: TGTGCCAGCAGTTTTTTCCCTAGCGGGAGCGGAGATACGCAGTATTTT
v_gene: TRBV5-1; j_gene: TRBJ2-1; abundance: NA; d_gene: NA; CDR3aa: CASSPDSSSYNEQFF; CDR3nt: TGCGCCAGCAGCCCGGACTCATCGTCGTACAATGAGCAGTTCTTC
v_gene: TRBV13; j_gene: TRBJ2-7; abundance: NA; d_gene: NA; CDR3aa: CASSLRRDNYEQYF; CDR3nt: TGTGCCAGCAGCTTAAGGCGAGATAACTACGAGCAGTACTTC
v_gene: TRBV7-2; j_gene: TRBJ2-7; abundance: NA; d_gene: NA; CDR3aa: CASSRRSSYEQYF; CDR3nt: TGTGCCAGCAGCCGTAGGTCCAGCTACGAGCAGTACTTC
v_gene: TRBV7-8; j_gene: TRBJ2-1; abundance: NA; d_gene: TRBD2; CDR3aa: CASSLRDSGRPNSYNEQFF; CDR3nt: TGTGCCAGCAGCTTAAGAGATAGCGGGAGGCCAAACTCCTACAATGAGCAGTTCTTC
v_gene: TRBV28; j_gene: TRBJ1-2; abundance: few; d_gene: NA; CDR3aa: CASRLDETRGYTF; CDR3nt: TGTGCCAGCAGACTCGATGAGACGCGGGGCTACACCTTC